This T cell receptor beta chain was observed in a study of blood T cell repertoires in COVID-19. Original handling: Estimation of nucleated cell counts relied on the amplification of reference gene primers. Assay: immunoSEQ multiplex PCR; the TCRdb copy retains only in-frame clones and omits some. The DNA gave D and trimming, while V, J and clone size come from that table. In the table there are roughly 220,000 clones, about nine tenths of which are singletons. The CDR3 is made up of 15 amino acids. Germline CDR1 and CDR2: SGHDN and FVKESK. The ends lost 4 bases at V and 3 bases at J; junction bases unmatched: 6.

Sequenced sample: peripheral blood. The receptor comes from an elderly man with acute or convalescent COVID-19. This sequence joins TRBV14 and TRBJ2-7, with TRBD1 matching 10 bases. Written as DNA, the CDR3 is TGTGCCAGCAGCCGGGACAGGGGTAACAGCTACGAGCAGTACTTC. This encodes CASSRDRGNSYEQYF.